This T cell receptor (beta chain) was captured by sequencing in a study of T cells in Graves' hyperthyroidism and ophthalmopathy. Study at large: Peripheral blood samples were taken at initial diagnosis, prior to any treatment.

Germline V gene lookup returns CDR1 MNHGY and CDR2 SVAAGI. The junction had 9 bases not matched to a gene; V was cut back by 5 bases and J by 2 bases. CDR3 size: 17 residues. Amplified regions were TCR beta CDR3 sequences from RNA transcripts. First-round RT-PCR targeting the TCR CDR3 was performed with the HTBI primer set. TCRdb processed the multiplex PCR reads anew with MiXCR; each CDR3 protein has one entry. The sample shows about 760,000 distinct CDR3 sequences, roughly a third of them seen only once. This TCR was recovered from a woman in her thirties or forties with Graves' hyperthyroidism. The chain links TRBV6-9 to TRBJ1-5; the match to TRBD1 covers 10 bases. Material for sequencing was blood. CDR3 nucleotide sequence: TGTGCCAGCAGTAACCCTGCCGGGACAGGGGGCAATCAGCCCCAGCATTTT. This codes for CASSNPAGTGGNQPQHF.